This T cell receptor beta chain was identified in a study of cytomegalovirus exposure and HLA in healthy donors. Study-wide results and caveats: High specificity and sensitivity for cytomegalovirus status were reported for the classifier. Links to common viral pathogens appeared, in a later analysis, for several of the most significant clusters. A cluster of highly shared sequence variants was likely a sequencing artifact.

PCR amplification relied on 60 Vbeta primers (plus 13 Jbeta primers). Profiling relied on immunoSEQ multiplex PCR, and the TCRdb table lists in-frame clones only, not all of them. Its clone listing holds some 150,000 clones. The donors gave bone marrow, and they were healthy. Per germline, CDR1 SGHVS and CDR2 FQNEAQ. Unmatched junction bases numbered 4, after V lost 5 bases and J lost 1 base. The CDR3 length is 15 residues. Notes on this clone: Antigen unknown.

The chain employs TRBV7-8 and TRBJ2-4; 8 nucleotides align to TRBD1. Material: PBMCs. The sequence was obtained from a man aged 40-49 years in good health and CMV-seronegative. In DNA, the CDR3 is TGTGCCAGCAGCCTGCAGGGGGCGGCCAAAAACATTCAGTACTTC. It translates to CASSLQGAAKNIQYF.